This TCR beta chain was sequenced for a study of CD8+CD57+ T cells in acquired aplastic anemia. Study-wide background: Isolated CD4+ and CD8+ cells, once sorted, yielded DNA averaging around 3.3 ug. The study, taken as a whole, reports: Comparison of patients with controls identified about 27 shared CD8+ CDR3 sequences. Controls and patients did not differ significantly in CD8+ Simpson's diversity.

The template used for profiling TCR beta VDJ and CDR3 was genomic DNA. One entry per CDR3 protein results from TCRdb running MiXCR on the reads. Found here are 300,000 or so distinct CDR3 sequences, 55% to 65% of them singletons; the top ten hold 7.5% to 9%. The germline CDR1 and CDR2 sequences are KGHDR and SFDVKD. Trimming at V came to 4 bases and at J to 0 bases, leaving 2 bases not matched to a gene. The CDR3 has 16 residues. This clonotype showed up many times. The target antigen is unknown. The chain links TRBV24-1 to TRBJ2-1, with 10 bases matching TRBD2. This sequence originates from a human donor with severe aplastic anemia or a healthy control (not recorded which). The material sequenced was sorted CD4+, CD8+, or CD8+CD57+ T cells (not recorded which) from PBMCs. The CDR3 loop reads CATSDPSGGSYNEQFF. Written as DNA, the CDR3 is TGTGCCACCAGTGACCCTAGCGGGGGCTCCTACAATGAGCAGTTCTTC.